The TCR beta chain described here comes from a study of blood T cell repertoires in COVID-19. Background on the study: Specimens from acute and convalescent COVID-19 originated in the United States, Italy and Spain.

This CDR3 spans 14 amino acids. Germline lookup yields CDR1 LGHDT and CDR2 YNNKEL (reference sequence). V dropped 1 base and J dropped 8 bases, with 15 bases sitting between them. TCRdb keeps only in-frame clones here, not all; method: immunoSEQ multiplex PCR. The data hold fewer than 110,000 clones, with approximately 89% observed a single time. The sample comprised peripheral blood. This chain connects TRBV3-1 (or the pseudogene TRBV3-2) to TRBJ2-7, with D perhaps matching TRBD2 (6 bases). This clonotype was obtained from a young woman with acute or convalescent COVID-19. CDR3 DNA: TGTGCCAGCAGCCAAGTTGGGGCGGGGAACCAGCAGTACTTC. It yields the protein CASSQVGAGNQQYF.